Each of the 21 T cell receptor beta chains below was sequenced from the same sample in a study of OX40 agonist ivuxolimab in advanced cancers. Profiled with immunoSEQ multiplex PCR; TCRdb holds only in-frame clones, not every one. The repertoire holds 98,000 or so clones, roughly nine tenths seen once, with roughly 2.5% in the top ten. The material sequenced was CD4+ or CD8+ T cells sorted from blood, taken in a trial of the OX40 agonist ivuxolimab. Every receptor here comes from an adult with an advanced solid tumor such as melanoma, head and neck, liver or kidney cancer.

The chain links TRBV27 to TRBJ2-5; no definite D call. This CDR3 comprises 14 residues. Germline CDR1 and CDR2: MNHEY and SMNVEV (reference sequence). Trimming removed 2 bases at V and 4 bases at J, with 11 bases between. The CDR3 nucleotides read TGTGCCAGCAGTTTAGTCGGCAACATAGAGACCCAGTACTTC. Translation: CASSLVGNIETQYF.

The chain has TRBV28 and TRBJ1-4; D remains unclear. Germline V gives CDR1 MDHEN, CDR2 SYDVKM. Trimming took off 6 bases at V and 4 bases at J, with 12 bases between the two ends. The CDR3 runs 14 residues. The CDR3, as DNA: TGTGCCAGCAGGCCCGGGCTTAGTAATGAAAAACTGTTTTTT. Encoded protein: CASRPGLSNEKLFF.

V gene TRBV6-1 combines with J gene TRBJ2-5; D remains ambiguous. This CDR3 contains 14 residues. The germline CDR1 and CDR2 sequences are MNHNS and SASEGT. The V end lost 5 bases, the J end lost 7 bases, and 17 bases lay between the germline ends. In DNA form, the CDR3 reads TGTGCCAGCAGTCTGATCCCCTCCTTTCGGACCCAGTACTTC. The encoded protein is CASSLIPSFRTQYF.

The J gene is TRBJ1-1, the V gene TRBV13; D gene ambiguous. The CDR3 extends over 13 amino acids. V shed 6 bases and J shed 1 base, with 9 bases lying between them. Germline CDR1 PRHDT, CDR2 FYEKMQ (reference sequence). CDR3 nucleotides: TGTGCCAGCAGTTTATTTAGGAACACTGAAGCTTTCTTT. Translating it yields CASSLFRNTEAFF.

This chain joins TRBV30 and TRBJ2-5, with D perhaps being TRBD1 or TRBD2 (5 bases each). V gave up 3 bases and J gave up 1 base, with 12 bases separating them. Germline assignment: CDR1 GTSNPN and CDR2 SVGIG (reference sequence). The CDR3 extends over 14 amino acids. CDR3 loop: CAWRRVQGQETQYF. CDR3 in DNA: TGTGCCTGGAGGAGGGTGCAGGGCCAAGAGACCCAGTACTTC.

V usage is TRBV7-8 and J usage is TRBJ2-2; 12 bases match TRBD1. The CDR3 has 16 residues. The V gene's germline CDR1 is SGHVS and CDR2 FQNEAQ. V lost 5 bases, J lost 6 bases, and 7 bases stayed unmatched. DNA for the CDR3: TGTGCCAGCAGCCGAGGGACAGGGGGCCGGGCCGGGGAGCTGTTTTTT. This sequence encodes CASSRGTGGRAGELFF. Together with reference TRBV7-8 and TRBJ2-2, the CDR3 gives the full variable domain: GAGVSQSPRYKVAKRGQDVALRCDPISGHVSLFWYQQALGQGPEFLTYFQNEAQLDKSGLPSDRFFAERPEGSVSTLKIQRTQQEDSAVYLCASSRGTGGRAGELFFGEGSRLTVL.

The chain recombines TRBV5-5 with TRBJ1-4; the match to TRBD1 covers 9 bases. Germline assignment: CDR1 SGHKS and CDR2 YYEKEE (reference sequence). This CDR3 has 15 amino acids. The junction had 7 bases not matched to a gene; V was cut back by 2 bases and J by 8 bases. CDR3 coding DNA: TGTGCCAGCAGCTTCGCGGGACAGGGTACGGAAAAACTGTTTTTT. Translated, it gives CASSFAGQGTEKLFF.

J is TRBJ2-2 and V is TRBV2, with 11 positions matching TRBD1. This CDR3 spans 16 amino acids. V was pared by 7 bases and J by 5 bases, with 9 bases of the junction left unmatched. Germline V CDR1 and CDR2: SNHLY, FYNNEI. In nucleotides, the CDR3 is TGTGCCAGCATCGCCCAGGGGACAGGGGGAACCGGGGAGCTGTTTTTT. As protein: CASIAQGTGGTGELFF.

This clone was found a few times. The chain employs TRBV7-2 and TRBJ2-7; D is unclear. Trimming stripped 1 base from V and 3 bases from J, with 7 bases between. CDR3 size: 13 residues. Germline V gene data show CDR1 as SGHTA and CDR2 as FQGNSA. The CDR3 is CASSLGPLYEQYF. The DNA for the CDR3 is TGTGCCAGCAGCTTAGGCCCACTCTACGAGCAGTACTTC. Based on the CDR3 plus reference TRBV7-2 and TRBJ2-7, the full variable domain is GAGVSQSPSNKVTEKGKDVELRCDPISGHTALYWYRQSLGQGLEFLIYFQGNSAPDKSGLPSDRFSAERTGGSVSTLTIQRTQQEDSAVYLCASSLGPLYEQYFGPGTRLTVT.

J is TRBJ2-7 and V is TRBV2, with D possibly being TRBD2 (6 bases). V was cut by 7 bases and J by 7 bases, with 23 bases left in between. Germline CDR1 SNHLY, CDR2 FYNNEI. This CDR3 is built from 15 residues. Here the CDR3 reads CASNYGGEVPGEQYF. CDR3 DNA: TGTGCCAGCAACTACGGGGGTGAGGTCCCCGGAGAGCAGTACTTC.

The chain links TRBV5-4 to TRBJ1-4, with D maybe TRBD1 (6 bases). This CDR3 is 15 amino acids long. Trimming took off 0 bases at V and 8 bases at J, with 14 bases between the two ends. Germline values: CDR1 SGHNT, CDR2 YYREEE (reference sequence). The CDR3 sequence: CASSLGPGAAEKLFF. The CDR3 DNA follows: TGTGCCAGCAGCTTGGGGCCAGGGGCAGCAGAAAAACTGTTTTTT.

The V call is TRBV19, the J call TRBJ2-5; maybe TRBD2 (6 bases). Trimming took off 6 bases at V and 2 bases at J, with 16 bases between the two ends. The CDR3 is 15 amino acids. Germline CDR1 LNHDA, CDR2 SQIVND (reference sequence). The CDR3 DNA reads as TGTGCCAGTAGAGAAGCGGGTACAAAACAAGAGACCCAGTACTTC. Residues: CASREAGTKQETQYF.

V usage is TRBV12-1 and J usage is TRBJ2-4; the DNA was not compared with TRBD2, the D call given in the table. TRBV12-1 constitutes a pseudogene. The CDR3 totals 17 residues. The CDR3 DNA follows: TGTGCCAGCAGCTTTTACGGGGGGGAGGCGGCCAAAAACATTCAGTACTTC. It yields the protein CASSFYGGEAAKNIQYF.

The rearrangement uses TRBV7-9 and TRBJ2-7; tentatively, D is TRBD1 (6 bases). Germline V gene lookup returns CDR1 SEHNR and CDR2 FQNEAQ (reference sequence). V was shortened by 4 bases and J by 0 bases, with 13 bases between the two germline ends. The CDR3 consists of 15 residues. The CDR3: CASSSGTSLSYEQYF. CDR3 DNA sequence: TGTGCCAGCAGCTCCGGGACATCCCTCTCCTACGAGCAGTACTTC.

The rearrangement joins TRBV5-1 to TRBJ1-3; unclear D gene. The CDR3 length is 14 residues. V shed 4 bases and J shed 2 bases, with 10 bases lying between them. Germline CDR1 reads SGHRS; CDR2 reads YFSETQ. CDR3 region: CASSLQEPGNTIYF. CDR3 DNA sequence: TGCGCCAGCAGCCTACAAGAACCTGGAAACACCATATATTTT.

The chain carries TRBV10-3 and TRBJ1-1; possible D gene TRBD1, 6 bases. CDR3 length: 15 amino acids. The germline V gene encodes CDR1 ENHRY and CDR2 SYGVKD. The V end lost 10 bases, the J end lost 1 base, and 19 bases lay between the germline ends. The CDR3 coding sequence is TGTGCCAGCTCCCAGGGGACACAGGGGAACACTGAAGCTTTCTTT. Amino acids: CASSQGTQGNTEAFF.

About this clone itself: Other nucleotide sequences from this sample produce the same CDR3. The DNA of the CDR3 is TGTGCCAGTAGTATAGGCGGGAGCTACGAGCAGTACTTC. Residues: CASSIGGSYEQYF. The chain employs TRBV19 and TRBJ2-7, with 7 bases aligning to TRBD2. This CDR3 has 13 residues. Unmatched junction bases numbered 0, after V lost 1 base and J lost 3 bases. Germline V gene sequence: CDR1 LNHDA, CDR2 SQIVND (reference sequence).

The CDR3 DNA reads TGTGCCAGCAGCGGGAACAACCAAGAGACCCAGTACTTC. Protein product: CASSGNNQETQYF. The J gene is TRBJ2-5, the V gene TRBV2; D is possibly TRBD2 (5 bases). The germline V and J ends were trimmed by 6 bases and 0 bases, with 8 bases remaining between them. Germline CDR1 is SNHLY and CDR2 is FYNNEI. The CDR3 totals 13 residues.

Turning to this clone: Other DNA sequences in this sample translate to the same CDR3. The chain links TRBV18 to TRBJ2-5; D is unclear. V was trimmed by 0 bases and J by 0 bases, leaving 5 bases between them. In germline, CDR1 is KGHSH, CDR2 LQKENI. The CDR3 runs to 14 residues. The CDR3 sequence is CASSPPGYQETQYF. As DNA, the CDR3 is TGTGCCAGCTCACCACCGGGGTACCAAGAGACCCAGTACTTC.

The CDR3: CAISGKLADRAPYEQYF. The CDR3 DNA sequence: TGTGCCATCAGCGGCAAATTGGCGGACAGGGCCCCTTACGAGCAGTACTTC. The chain links TRBV10-3 to TRBJ2-7; 8 positions match TRBD1. This CDR3 is 17 amino acids long. Germline loops: CDR1 ENHRY, CDR2 SYGVKD. V shed 6 bases, J shed 4 bases, and the junction held 17 bases outside the gene matches.

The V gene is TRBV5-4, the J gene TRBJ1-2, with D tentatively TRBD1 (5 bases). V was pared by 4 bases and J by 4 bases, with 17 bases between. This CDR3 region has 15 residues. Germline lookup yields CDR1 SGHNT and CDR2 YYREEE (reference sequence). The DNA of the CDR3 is TGTGCCAGCAGCCCTGCGTCGGGGCGAGGCTATGGCTACACCTTC. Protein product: CASSPASGRGYGYTF.